Reported below is one T cell receptor (beta chain). Its specificity is not known. The same CDR3 can be traced to other DNA sequences in this sample. The sample belongs to a study of cytomegalovirus exposure and HLA in healthy donors. Whole-study findings and limits: It was reported that TCR beta sequences correctly inferred the HLA-A and HLA-B alleles for most subjects. Rare TCR sequences dominated, though some public TCRs recurred in many donors. An analysis done earlier found most TCR beta V segments productive about 90% or about 30% of the time.

The ends were cut back, 2 bases at V and 1 base at J, with 6 bases in the middle. The CDR3 spans 13 residues. Germline V gene lookup returns CDR1 SGHRS and CDR2 YFSETQ. PCR was performed using 60 Vbeta and 13 Jbeta primers. Method: immunoSEQ multiplex PCR; TCRdb's copy keeps in-frame clones and lacks some. The sample carries fewer than 200,000 clones, about 90% recorded once. The sample taken for sequencing was PBMCs. The receptor comes from a boy aged 2 to 9 in good health and CMV-seronegative. The chain combines TRBV5-1 with TRBJ1-1; perhaps TRBD1 as D (5 bases). The CDR3 nucleotides read TGCGCCAGCAGCTTTCAGGGGAACACTGAAGCTTTCTTT. Protein: CASSFQGNTEAFF.